The present T cell receptor (beta chain) was sequenced within a study of T cells after yellow fever vaccination. Notes on the study in general: Contaminating bulk clonotypes could be abundant in FACS-sorted repertoires. Once the booster was given, most primary-vaccination clones reappeared, at about 96% for CD4 and approximately 88% for CD8.

The germline V and J ends were trimmed by 2 bases and 5 bases, with 9 bases remaining between them. The CDR3 is made up of 13 amino acids. Per germline, CDR1 SGHDN and CDR2 FVKESK. A single record per CDR3 protein comes from TCRdb applying MiXCR to the 5' RACE reads. The data hold 500,000 to 550,000 distinct CDR3 sequences, with just over 20% observed a single time. This clonotype was counted between two and nine times. The antigen remains unidentified. The origin of this receptor is a man aged 18 to 29 who received the YFV17D yellow fever vaccine. The input for sequencing was PBMCs, taken approximately 22 days after the first yellow fever vaccination. The chain couples TRBV14 to TRBJ2-5; D is perhaps TRBD1 or TRBD2 (6 bases each). CDR3 loop: CASSQLGGETQYF. CDR3 DNA: TGTGCCAGCAGCCAACTAGGGGGGGAGACCCAGTACTTC.